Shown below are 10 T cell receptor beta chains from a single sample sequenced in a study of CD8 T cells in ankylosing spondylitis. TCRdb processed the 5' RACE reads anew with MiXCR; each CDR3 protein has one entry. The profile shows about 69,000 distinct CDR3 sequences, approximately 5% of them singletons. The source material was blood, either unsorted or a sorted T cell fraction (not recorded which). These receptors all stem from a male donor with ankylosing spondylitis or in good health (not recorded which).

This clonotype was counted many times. As DNA, the CDR3 is TGTGCCAGCAGTGGGGGGGCCGGGACAGGGGGGTACAATGAGCAGTTCTTC. Translated: CASSGGAGTGGYNEQFF. This chain links TRBV6-1 with TRBJ2-1; 11 bases fit TRBD1. This CDR3 is 17 amino acids long. The germline CDR1 and CDR2 sequences are MNHNS and SASEGT. The junction had 9 bases not matched to a gene; V was cut back by 4 bases and J by 4 bases.

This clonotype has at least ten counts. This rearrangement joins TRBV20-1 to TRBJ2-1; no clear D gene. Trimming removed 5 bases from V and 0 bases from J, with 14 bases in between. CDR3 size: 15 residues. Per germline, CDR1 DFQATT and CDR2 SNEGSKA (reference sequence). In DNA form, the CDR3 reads TGCAGTGCTCTCCTTCCCGGTGGCTCCTACAATGAGCAGTTCTTC. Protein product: CSALLPGGSYNEQFF.

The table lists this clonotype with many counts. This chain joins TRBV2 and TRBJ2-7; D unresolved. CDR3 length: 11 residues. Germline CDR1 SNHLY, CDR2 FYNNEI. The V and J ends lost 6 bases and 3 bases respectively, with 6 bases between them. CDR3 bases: TGTGCCAGCAGGGATATCTACGAGCAGTACTTC. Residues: CASRDIYEQYF.

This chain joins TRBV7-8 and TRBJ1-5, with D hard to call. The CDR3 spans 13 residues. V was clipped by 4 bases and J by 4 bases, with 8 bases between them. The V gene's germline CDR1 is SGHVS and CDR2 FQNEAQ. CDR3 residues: CASSSGVNQPQHF. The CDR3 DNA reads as TGTGCCAGCAGCTCAGGCGTGAATCAGCCCCAGCATTTT.

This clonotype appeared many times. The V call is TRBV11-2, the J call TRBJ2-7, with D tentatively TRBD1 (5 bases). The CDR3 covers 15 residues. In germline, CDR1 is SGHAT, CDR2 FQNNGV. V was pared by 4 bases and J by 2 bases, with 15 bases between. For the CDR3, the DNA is TGTGCCAGCAGCTCCTCCGACAGCATCACCTACGAGCAGTACTTC. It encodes CASSSSDSITYEQYF.

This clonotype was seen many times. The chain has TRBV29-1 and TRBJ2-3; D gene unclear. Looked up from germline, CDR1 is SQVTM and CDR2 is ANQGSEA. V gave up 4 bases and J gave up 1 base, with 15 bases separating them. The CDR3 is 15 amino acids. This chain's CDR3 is CSVVQYDTRTDTQYF. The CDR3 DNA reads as TGCAGCGTTGTCCAATACGACACTCGCACAGATACGCAGTATTTT.

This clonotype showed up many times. The CDR3 nucleotides read TGTGCCAGCAGCTTGACAGGGGGCTTTCAGCCCCAGCATTTT. It specifies CASSLTGGFQPQHF. The V and J genes are TRBV7-2 and TRBJ1-5, with 10 bases fitting TRBD1. Unmatched junction bases numbered 2, after V lost 3 bases and J lost 6 bases. Looked up from germline, CDR1 is SGHTA and CDR2 is FQGNSA. This CDR3 has 14 residues.

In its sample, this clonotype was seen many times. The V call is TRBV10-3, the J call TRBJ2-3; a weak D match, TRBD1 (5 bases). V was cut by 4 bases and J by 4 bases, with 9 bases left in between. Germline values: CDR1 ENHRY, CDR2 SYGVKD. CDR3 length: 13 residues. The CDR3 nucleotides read TGTGCCATCAGTGGCAGGGCGGCAGATACGCAGTATTTT. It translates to CAISGRAADTQYF.

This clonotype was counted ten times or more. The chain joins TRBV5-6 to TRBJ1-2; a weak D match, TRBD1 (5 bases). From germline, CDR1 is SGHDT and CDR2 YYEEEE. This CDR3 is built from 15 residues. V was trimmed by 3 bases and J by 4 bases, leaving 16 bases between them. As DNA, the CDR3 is TGTGCCAGCAGCTCGATGGGGGGGGGTCCCTATGGCTACACCTTC. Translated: CASSSMGGGPYGYTF.

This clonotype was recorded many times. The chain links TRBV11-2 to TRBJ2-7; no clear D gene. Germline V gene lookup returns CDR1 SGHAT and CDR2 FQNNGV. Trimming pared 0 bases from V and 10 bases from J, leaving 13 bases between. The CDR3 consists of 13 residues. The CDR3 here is CASSLDPPSLQYF. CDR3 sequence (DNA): TGTGCCAGCAGCTTAGATCCCCCTAGTTTACAGTACTTC.